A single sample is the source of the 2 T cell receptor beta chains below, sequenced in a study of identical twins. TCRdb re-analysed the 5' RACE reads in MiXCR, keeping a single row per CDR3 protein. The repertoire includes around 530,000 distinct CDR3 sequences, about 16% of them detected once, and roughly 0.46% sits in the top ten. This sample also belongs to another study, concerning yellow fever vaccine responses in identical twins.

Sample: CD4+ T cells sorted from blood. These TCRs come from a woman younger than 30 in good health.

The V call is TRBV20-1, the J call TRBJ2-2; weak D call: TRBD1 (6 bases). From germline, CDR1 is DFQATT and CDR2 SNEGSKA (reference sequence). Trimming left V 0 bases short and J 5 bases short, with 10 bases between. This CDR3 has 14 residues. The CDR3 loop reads CSARDQRGTGELFF. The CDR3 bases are TGCAGTGCTAGAGATCAGAGGGGGACCGGGGAGCTGTTTTTT.

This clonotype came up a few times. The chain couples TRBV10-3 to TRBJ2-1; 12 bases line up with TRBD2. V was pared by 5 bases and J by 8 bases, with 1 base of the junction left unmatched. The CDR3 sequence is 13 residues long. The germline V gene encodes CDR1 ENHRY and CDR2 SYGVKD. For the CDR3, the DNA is TGTGCCATCAGTCGACTAGCGGGAGATGAGCAGTTCTTC. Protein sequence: CAISRLAGDEQFF.